The 9 T cell receptor beta chains presented below share a single source sample, sequenced in a study of beta chain features in type 1 diabetes. Expressed TCRB transcripts were sequenced, since all the RNA that had been isolated was reverse transcribed. Sequencing used immunoSEQ multiplex PCR; TCRdb keeps in-frame clones, though not all of them. There are 140,000 to 150,000 clones in the sample; about 10% occur only once, and about 1.3% lies in the top ten. Sequenced material: naive CD4+ T cells from blood. These receptors were taken from a man between 18 and 35 years old in good health.

This clone turned up a few times. The V call is TRBV6-1, the J call TRBJ1-2; 8 nucleotides match TRBD1. Germline V gives CDR1 MNHNS, CDR2 SASEGT. The CDR3 consists of 15 residues. Trimming cost V 7 bases and J 5 bases; bases outside gene matches: 12. CDR3 DNA sequence: TGTGCCAGCATCCCAGGGGGCACGTTTTTTTATGGCTACACCTTC. Its translation: CASIPGGTFFYGYTF.

This chain joins TRBV7-2 and TRBJ1-2, with 11 bases fitting TRBD1. V gave up 4 bases and J gave up 4 bases; unmatched junction bases: 11. The germline gives CDR1 SGHTA, CDR2 FQGNSA. The length of the CDR3 is 17 residues. For the CDR3, the DNA is TGTGCCAGCAGCTCCTCCCACGGGACAGGGGGACTCTATGGCTACACCTTC. As protein: CASSSSHGTGGLYGYTF.

This clone showed up just once. The chain couples TRBV11-2 to TRBJ2-1, with 11 bases matching TRBD2. Germline-derived CDR1 and CDR2 are SGHAT and FQNNGV. With 0 bases clipped from V and 10 bases from J, the junction kept 2 bases outside the gene matches. CDR3 length: 14 amino acids. CDR3 loop: CASSLDSGGAEQFF. CDR3 coding DNA: TGTGCCAGCAGCTTAGATAGCGGGGGGGCAGAGCAGTTCTTC.

This clone was detected only a few times. The chain joins TRBV12-5 to TRBJ2-1; 10 bases line up with TRBD1. The ends lost 5 bases at V and 5 bases at J; junction bases unmatched: 9. Germline V gene lookup returns CDR1 LGHNT and CDR2 FRNRAP. The length of the CDR3 is 16 residues. CDR3 amino acids: CASGPDRGPADNEQFF. CDR3 coding DNA: TGTGCTAGTGGTCCCGACAGGGGGCCTGCCGACAATGAGCAGTTCTTC.

This clone was detected only a few times. The chain carries TRBV9 and TRBJ1-4; tentatively, D is TRBD1 (6 bases). The CDR3 runs 15 residues. Looked up from germline, CDR1 is SGDLS and CDR2 is YYNGEE. V shed 0 bases and J shed 7 bases, with 13 bases lying between them. CDR3 DNA sequence: TGTGCCAGCAGCGTAGGAGGGGGGGATCGTGAAAAACTGTTTTTT. Amino acids: CASSVGGGDREKLFF.

CDR3 in DNA: TGTGCCAGCAGCCGGGACAGTCAGCCCCAGCATTTT. Protein product: CASSRDSQPQHF. The chain links TRBV6-6 to TRBJ1-5, with TRBD1 identical over 7 bases. The germline V gene encodes CDR1 MNHNY and CDR2 SVGAGI (reference sequence). CDR3 size: 12 residues. V lost 6 bases and J lost 6; bases outside the gene matches: 2.

This clone has more than one count but fewer than ten. The rearrangement joins TRBV2 to TRBJ1-2; 10 positions agree with TRBD1. Trimming cost V 8 bases and J 4 bases; bases outside gene matches: 4. The CDR3 length is 13 residues. Germline V lookup: CDR1 SNHLY, CDR2 FYNNEI. The CDR3 region has the DNA TGTGCCAGCCGTGGACAGGGGGTCTATGGCTACACCTTC. Its translation: CASRGQGVYGYTF.

In DNA, the CDR3 is TGTGCCAGCAGCGGCGGCTATGGCTACACCTTC. Amino acid sequence: CASSGGYGYTF. The V and J genes are TRBV27 and TRBJ1-2; D is ambiguous. Trimming pared 6 bases from V and 4 bases from J, leaving 6 bases between. This CDR3 has 11 residues. Germline V gives CDR1 MNHEY, CDR2 SMNVEV (reference sequence).

V usage is TRBV5-1 and J usage is TRBJ2-3, with TRBD1 identical over 10 bases. V shed 4 bases and J 7 bases; nucleotides not matched to a gene: 6. From germline, CDR1 is SGHRS and CDR2 YFSETQ. This CDR3 spans 14 amino acids. DNA of the CDR3: TGCGCCAGCAGCGAGGGACAGGGGCTTAATACGCAGTATTTT. It encodes CASSEGQGLNTQYF.